This is a list of T cell receptor beta chains from one sample in a study of early T cells in non-severe SARS-CoV-2 infection. TCRdb reprocessed the 5' RACE reads via MiXCR and lists one record per CDR3 protein. In the table there are around 57,000 distinct CDR3 sequences, under 14% of which are singletons. The sample was whole blood. These receptors all come from an adult who was a healthcare worker with PCR-confirmed SARS-CoV-2 infection or an uninfected control (not recorded which). CDR3s include the opening cysteine and the closing phenylalanine or tryptophan. D genes are given only for firm matches. Size is stated for part of the rows, as once, few or many counts, or as a class when the clone is expanded.

NA | TRBJ2-5 | TRBV12-3/TRBV12-4 | 12 | NA | TGTGCCAGCTCGGGACTCCTCCAAACCCAGTACTTC | CASSGLLQTQYF
NA | TRBJ2-2 | TRBV7-6 | 17 | TRBD2 | TGTGCCAGCAGCTTCGGCCTCCTAGCGGGGGACACCGGGGAGCTGTTTTTT | CASSFGLLAGDTGELFF
NA | TRBJ1-6 | TRBV7-2 | 15 | NA | TGTGCCAGCAGCTCGGGGCAGGGGAATAATTCACCCCTCCACTTT | CASSSGQGNNSPLHF
many | TRBJ1-6 | TRBV9 | 11 | NA | TGTGCCAGCAGCGCTGATTCACCCCTCCACTTT | CASSADSPLHF
many | TRBJ2-3 | TRBV27 | 15 | TRBD2 | TGTGCCAGCAGCCCATCCGGGACTAGGGCAGATACGCAGTATTTT | CASSPSGTRADTQYF
few | TRBJ1-5 | TRBV6-2/TRBV6-3 | 16 | NA | TGTGCCAGCAGTTTCGTCAGGTGGGGAAGCAATCAGCCCCAGCATTTT | CASSFVRWGSNQPQHF
many | TRBJ2-1 | TRBV7-8 | 13 | NA | TGTGCCAGCAGTGGGGGCCCTTACAATGAGCAGTTCTTC | CASSGGPYNEQFF
many | TRBJ2-2 | TRBV12-3/TRBV12-4 | 14 | NA | TGTGCCAGCAGGGCAGGGACCAACACCGGGGAGCTGTTTTTT | CASRAGTNTGELFF
many | TRBJ1-4 | TRBV7-2 | 15 | NA | TGTGCCAGCAGCTTCGACAGAGCAACTAATGAAAAACTGTTTTTT | CASSFDRATNEKLFF
few | TRBJ2-7 | TRBV20-1 | 12 | NA | TGCAGTGTACGCGGGATAGCCTACGAGCAGTACTTC | CSVRGIAYEQYF
NA | TRBJ2-7 | TRBV29-1 | 12 | NA | TGCAGCGTTACCCGGGGTTCCTACGAGCAGTACTTC | CSVTRGSYEQYF
many | TRBJ2-7 | TRBV9 | 15 | TRBD1 | TGTGCCAGCAGCGCCACTCCGACAGGGATCTACGAGCAGTACTTC | CASSATPTGIYEQYF
NA | TRBJ2-5 | TRBV3-1 | 13 | NA | TGTGCCAGCAGCCCCTTAAGCGGCATGCCCCAGTACTTC | CASSPLSGMPQYF
many | TRBJ2-7 | TRBV11-2 | 16 | NA | TGTGCCAGCAGCTTAAATCGCGGCGGCCTAACCTACGAGCAGTACTTC | CASSLNRGGLTYEQYF
NA | TRBJ2-2 | TRBV20-1 | 11 | NA | TGCAGTGCCAAGGTTGGCGGGGAGCTGTTTTTT | CSAKVGGELFF
many | TRBJ2-7 | TRBV29-1 | 11 | NA | TGCAGCGTCCAGTTGTCCTACGAGCAGTACTTC | CSVQLSYEQYF
NA | TRBJ2-7 | TRBV29-1 | 15 | TRBD1 | TGCAGCGTTGAGGGCCCAGGGACAGGAAGCTACGAGCAGTACTTC | CSVEGPGTGSYEQYF
many | TRBJ1-1 | TRBV6-5 | 14 | NA | TGTGCCAGCAGTTACGGGGTGGGGAACACTGAAGCTTTCTTT | CASSYGVGNTEAFF
many | TRBJ2-5 | TRBV6-2/TRBV6-3 | 14 | NA | TGTGCCAGCAGTTACGGGGAAGAGCAAGAGACCCAGTACTTC | CASSYGEEQETQYF
many | TRBJ1-5 | TRBV20-1 | 15 | TRBD1 | TGCAGTGCTAGAGGGACAGGGGAGAGCAATCAGCCCCAGCATTTT | CSARGTGESNQPQHF
many | TRBJ2-4 | TRBV7-2 | 15 | NA | TGTGCCAGCAGCCCTCTGGCAGGGGTGAGGGACATTCAGTACTTC | CASSPLAGVRDIQYF
few | TRBJ2-5 | TRBV7-2 | 13 | NA | TGTGCCAGCAGCTTTTTTCAGCAAGAGACCCAGTACTTC | CASSFFQQETQYF
many | TRBJ1-2 | TRBV5-4 | 15 | NA | TGTGCCAGCAGCTTGGCAGGGGATGCCAGCTATGGCTACACCTTC | CASSLAGDASYGYTF
few | TRBJ1-1 | TRBV5-5 | 15 | NA | TGTGCCAGCAGCTGCCCCGGGAGATCAAACACTGAAGCTTTCTTT | CASSCPGRSNTEAFF
NA | TRBJ2-4 | TRBV25-1 | 13 | TRBD1 | TGTGCCAGCAGTATACAGGGGGGAAACATTCAGTACTTC | CASSIQGGNIQYF
NA | TRBJ2-2 | TRBV6-5 | 12 | NA | TGTGCCAGCAGTTCCACAACCGGGGAGCTGTTTTTT | CASSSTTGELFF
many | TRBJ2-7 | TRBV7-6 | 14 | TRBD1 | TGTGCCAGCAGCTTAGTCCGGGACAGGGCCGAGCAGTACTTC | CASSLVRDRAEQYF
NA | TRBJ2-3 | TRBV11-2 | 14 | NA | TGTGCCAGCAGCTTCGGCGGTAACACAGATACGCAGTATTTT | CASSFGGNTDTQYF
NA | TRBJ2-7 | TRBV12-3/TRBV12-4 | 16 | TRBD1 | TGTGCCAGCAGTCCCGGGACAGGGATTATCTCCTACGAGCAGTACTTC | CASSPGTGIISYEQYF
many | TRBJ2-5 | TRBV20-1 | 10 | NA | TGCAGTGCTAGTAAGGAGACCCAGTACTTC | CSASKETQYF
many | TRBJ2-7 | TRBV20-1 | 14 | NA | TGCAGTGCGGAGGGCCGGGTCGCCCCCTACGAGCAGTACTTC | CSAEGRVAPYEQYF
many | TRBJ1-1 | TRBV5-1 | 14 | NA | TGCGCCAGCAGCTTCGAGGGGCCGGGCACTGAAGCTTTCTTT | CASSFEGPGTEAFF
few | TRBJ2-3 | TRBV12-3/TRBV12-4 | 16 | NA | TGTGCCAGCAGTTTAGGGACAAACTCCCTCACAGATACGCAGTATTTT | CASSLGTNSLTDTQYF
many | TRBJ2-2 | TRBV10-3 | 16 | TRBD1 | TGTGCCATCAGTGGCCCCCGGGACAGGAAGACCGGGGAGCTGTTTTTT | CAISGPRDRKTGELFF
many | TRBJ2-3 | TRBV20-1 | 15 | TRBD1 | TGCAGTGCCATACCTACAGGGGTTAGCACAGATACGCAGTATTTT | CSAIPTGVSTDTQYF
many | TRBJ2-5 | TRBV3-1 | 14 | NA | TGTGCCAGCAGCCAAGGACAGGTCCAAGAGACCCAGTACTTC | CASSQGQVQETQYF
NA | TRBJ2-3 | TRBV7-2 | 11 | NA | TGTGCCAGCAGCTTCGAAGATACGCAGTATTTT | CASSFEDTQYF
NA | TRBJ1-1 | TRBV13 | 15 | NA | TGTGCCAGCAGGGTCCGAGGGCAAGGACTTACTGAAGCTTTCTTT | CASRVRGQGLTEAFF
many | TRBJ1-3 | TRBV6-6 | 16 | NA | TGTGCCAGCAGTCGACAGGCCTTACCGCCTGGAAACACCATATATTTT | CASSRQALPPGNTIYF
many | TRBJ2-1 | TRBV18 | 14 | TRBD2 | TGTGCCAGCTCACCAGGGACTAGCAGGGGTGAGCAGTTCTTC | CASSPGTSRGEQFF
many | TRBJ1-2 | TRBV12-3/TRBV12-4 | 15 | TRBD1 | TGTGCCAGCAGCCATCGTACAGGGGGCCGCTATGGCTACACCTTC | CASSHRTGGRYGYTF